The entry that follows covers one TCR beta chain sequence. This sample was included in a study of blood T cell repertoires in COVID-19. Turning to the study itself: Acute-phase and convalescent COVID-19 samples originated in the United States, Italy and Spain. PBMCs, B-cell-depleted T cells, or T cells were the source of the cDNA or gDNA that made up the material.

In the original analysis: From reference gene primer amplification, estimates of nucleated cell counts were derived. The assay was immunoSEQ multiplex PCR, and TCRdb's table has in-frame clones only and misses some. Clone size and V and J calls were adopted from that table, with D and trimming inferred from the DNA. There are tens of thousands of clones in the sample; approximately 89% occur only once, and roughly 6.8% lies in the top ten. This CDR3 is built from 19 residues. Germline CDR1 is SGHNT and CDR2 is YYREEE (reference sequence). The V gene end was trimmed by 0 bases and the J gene end by 4 bases; junction bases not matched to a gene: 7.

The chain employs TRBV5-4 and TRBJ2-1, with 16 bases aligning to TRBD2. The sample was peripheral blood. This receptor was identified in a human donor with acute or convalescent COVID-19. The donor label of this sample is uncertain. DNA for the CDR3: TGTGCCAGCAGCTTGGAGGGGACTAGCGGGGGGGCCTGGTACAATGAGCAGTTCTTC. Its translation is CASSLEGTSGGAWYNEQFF. Filled out from reference TRBV5-4 and TRBJ2-1, the complete variable domain reads ETGVTQSPTHLIKTRGQQVTLRCSSQSGHNTVSWYQQALGQGPQFIFQYYREEENGRGNFPPRFSGLQFPNYSSELNVNALELDDSALYLCASSLEGTSGGAWYNEQFFGPGTRLTVL.